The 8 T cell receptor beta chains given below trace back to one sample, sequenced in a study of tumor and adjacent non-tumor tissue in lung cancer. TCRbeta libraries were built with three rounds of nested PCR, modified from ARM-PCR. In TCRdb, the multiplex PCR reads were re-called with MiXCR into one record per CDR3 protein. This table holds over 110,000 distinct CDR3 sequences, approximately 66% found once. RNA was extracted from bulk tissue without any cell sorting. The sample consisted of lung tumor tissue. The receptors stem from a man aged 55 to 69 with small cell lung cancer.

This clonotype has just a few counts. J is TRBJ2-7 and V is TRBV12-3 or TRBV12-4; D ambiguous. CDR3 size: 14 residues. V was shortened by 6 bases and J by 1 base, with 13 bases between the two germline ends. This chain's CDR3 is CASRYGTGSYEQYF. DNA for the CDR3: TGTGCCAGCAGGTACGGAACTGGATCCTACGAGCAGTACTTC.

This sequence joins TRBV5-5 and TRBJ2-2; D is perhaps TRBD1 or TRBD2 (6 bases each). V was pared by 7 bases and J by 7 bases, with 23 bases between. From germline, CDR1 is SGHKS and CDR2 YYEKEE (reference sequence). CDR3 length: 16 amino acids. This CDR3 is CASRKLGGRDIGELFF. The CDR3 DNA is TGTGCCAGCCGCAAACTGGGGGGTAGGGACATCGGGGAGCTGTTTTTT.

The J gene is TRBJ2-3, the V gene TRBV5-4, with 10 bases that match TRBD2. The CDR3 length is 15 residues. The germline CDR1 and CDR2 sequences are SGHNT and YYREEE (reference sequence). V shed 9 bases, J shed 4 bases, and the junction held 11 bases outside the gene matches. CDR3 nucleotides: TGTGCCAACTGCTTGGTAGCGGGAGGAGCAGATACGCAGTATTTT. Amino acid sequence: CANCLVAGGADTQYF.

CDR3 amino acids: CSDRTKWPLGGNTIYF. The CDR3 bases are TGCAGTGACCGAACTAAGTGGCCTCTTGGCGGAAACACCATATATTTT. This chain links TRBV20-1 with TRBJ1-3; the D is unclear. The CDR3 runs 16 residues. The V gene lost 7 bases and the J gene lost 4 bases, with 23 bases spanning the gap. Germline CDR1 DFQATT, CDR2 SNEGSKA (reference sequence).

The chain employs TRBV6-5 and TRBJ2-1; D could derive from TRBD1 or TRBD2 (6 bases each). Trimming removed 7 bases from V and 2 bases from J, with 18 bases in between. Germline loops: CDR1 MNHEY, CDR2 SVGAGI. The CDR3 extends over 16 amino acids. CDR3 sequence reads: CASTPRWGATYNEQFF. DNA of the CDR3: TGTGCCAGCACTCCACGGTGGGGGGCTACCTACAATGAGCAGTTCTTC.

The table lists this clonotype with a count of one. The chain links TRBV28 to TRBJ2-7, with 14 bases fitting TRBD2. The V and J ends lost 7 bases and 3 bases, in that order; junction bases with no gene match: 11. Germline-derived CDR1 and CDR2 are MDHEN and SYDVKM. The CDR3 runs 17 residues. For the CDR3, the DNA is TGTGCCAGCATTGGGAGTGGACTAGCGGGGGGAATCTACGAGCAGTACTTC. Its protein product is CASIGSGLAGGIYEQYF.

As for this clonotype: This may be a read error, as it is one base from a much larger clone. Written as DNA, the CDR3 is TGCGCCAGCAGCTCCTGGGGACAGGGGGCAGCCGGGTCCTACGAGCAGTACTTC. This gives the protein CASSSWGQGAAGSYEQYF. The chain joins TRBV5-1 to TRBJ2-7; 12 bases match TRBD1. The germline gives CDR1 SGHRS, CDR2 YFSETQ. V shed 3 bases and J 1 base; nucleotides not matched to a gene: 11. The CDR3 consists of 18 residues.

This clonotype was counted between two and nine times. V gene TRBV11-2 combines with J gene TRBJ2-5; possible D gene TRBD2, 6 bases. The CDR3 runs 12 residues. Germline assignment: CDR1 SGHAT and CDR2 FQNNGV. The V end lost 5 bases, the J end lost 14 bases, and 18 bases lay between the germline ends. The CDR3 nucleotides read TGTGCCAGCAGCATAGCCGGGACTCAAGAATACTTC. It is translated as CASSIAGTQEYF.